The clone carrying this TCR beta chain has only a few counts. Its antigen is still unknown. The data derive from a study of identical twins. Study outcomes and limitations: Analyses based on zero insertions could be partly confounded by invariant MAIT and iNKT cells.

The CDR3 loop spans 12 amino acids. The germline V and J ends were trimmed by 10 bases and 0 bases, with 7 bases remaining between them. Each CDR3 protein gets one entry after TCRdb re-called the 5' RACE reads with MiXCR. The sample shows fewer than 550,000 distinct CDR3 sequences, approximately 15% of them seen only once. These data were also filed under a second study, of yellow fever vaccine responses in identical twins.

The chain joins TRBV12-3 or TRBV12-4 to TRBJ1-3, with unresolved D. The TCR originated in a woman aged 18-29 years in good health. Specimen: CD4+ T cells sorted from blood. The DNA of the CDR3 is TGTGCCATTCTGGGCTCTGGAAACACCATATATTTT. Amino acids: CAILGSGNTIYF.